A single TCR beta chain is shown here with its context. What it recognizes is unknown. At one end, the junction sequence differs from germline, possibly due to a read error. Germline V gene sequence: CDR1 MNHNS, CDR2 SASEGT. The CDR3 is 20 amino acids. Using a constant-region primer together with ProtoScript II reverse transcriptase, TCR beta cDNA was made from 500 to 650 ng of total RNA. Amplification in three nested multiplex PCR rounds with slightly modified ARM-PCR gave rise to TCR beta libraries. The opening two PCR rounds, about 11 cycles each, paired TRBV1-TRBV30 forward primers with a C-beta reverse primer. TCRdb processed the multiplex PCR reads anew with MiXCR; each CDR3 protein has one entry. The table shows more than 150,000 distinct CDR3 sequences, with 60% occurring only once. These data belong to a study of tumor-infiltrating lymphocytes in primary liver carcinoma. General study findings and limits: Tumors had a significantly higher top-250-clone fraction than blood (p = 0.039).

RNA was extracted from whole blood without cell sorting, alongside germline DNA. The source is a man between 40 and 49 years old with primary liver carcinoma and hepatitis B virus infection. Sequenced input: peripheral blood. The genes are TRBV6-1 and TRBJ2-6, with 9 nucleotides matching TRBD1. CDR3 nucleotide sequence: TGTGCCAGCAGTGAAGAGGATGCGGGGACAGGGTTATCTGGGGCTAACGTCCTGACTTTC. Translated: CASSEEDAGTGLSGANVLTF.